This entry lists 26 T cell receptor beta chains sequenced from one sample in a study of CD8+CD57+ T cells in acquired aplastic anemia. Sequencing involved patients with CD8+CD57+ cell expansion previously shown by flow cytometry. Researchers used genomic DNA as the template to profile TCR beta VDJ and CDR3. TCRdb used MiXCR to reprocess the reads, holding one entry per CDR3 protein. The data show about 160,000 distinct CDR3 sequences, with over 70% seen just once and about 50% held by the top ten. Sequencing was carried out using sorted CD4+, CD8+, or CD8+CD57+ T cells (not recorded which) from PBMCs. These receptors all come from a human donor with aplastic anemia.

About this clonotype: It is likely a read error, because the conserved phenylalanine at the end of the CDR3 is missing. The rearrangement uses TRBV2 and TRBJ2-7, with 7 bases aligning to TRBD2. Losses at the gene ends were 9 bases for V and 2 bases for J; bases not matched to a gene: 7. Per the germline V gene, CDR1 is SNHLY and CDR2 is FYNNEI. CDR3 length: 13 amino acids. The CDR3 reads CARSGVGPYEQYS. The CDR3 coding sequence is TGTGCCAGGAGCGGGGTAGGACCCTACGAGCAGTACTCC.

This clonotype was seen a handful of times. This chain links TRBV5-5 with TRBJ2-7, with TRBD1 matching over 8 bases. This CDR3 is 14 amino acids long. The V gene end was trimmed by 2 bases and the J gene end by 5 bases; junction bases not matched to a gene: 6. Germline values: CDR1 SGHKS, CDR2 YYEKEE (reference sequence). The CDR3 DNA is TGTGCCAGCAGCTTCGGACAGGGTACCGACGAGCAGTACTTC. It is translated as CASSFGQGTDEQYF.

As concerns this clonotype: Germline is not matched at one junction end, which may reflect a read error. The chain has TRBV19 and TRBJ1-5, with TRBD1 matching over 8 bases. The CDR3 sequence is 17 residues long. Germline assignment: CDR1 LNHDA and CDR2 SQIVND (reference sequence). CDR3 bases: TGTGCCAGTAGTAACCCCGAGACAGGGGACTACAATGAGCCCCAGCATTTT. Translated: CASSNPETGDYNEPQHF.

This chain connects TRBV24-1 to TRBJ2-3; a weak D match, TRBD2 (6 bases). Trimming pared 3 bases from V and 0 bases from J, leaving 12 bases between. In germline, CDR1 is KGHDR, CDR2 SFDVKD. This CDR3 region has 16 residues. The CDR3 spells CATSDRTTGSTDTQYF. CDR3 in DNA: TGTGCCACCAGTGATAGGACTACCGGTAGCACAGATACGCAGTATTTT.

This clonotype turned up a few times. J is TRBJ1-2 and V is TRBV7-7, with D unresolved. The CDR3 covers 14 residues. Trimming removed 5 bases at V and 0 bases at J, with 10 bases between. Germline CDR1 and CDR2: SSHAT and FNYEAQ (reference sequence). DNA of the CDR3: TGTGCCAGCAGCAACGAGATTTCTAACTATGGCTACACCTTC. The encoded protein is CASSNEISNYGYTF.

The rearrangement links TRBV10-3 to TRBJ1-3; D remains unclear. Germline assignment: CDR1 ENHRY and CDR2 SYGVKD. The CDR3 runs 13 residues. Trimming took off 6 bases at V and 0 bases at J, with 6 bases between the two ends. The CDR3 coding sequence is TGTGCCATCAGGCAGCCCTCTGGAAACACCATATATTTT. It codes for CAIRQPSGNTIYF.

Points on this clonotype: Since a much larger clone is just one base distant, this may be a read error. V is TRBV9 and J is TRBJ1-2; D is unclear. CDR1 is SGDLS, CDR2 YYNGEE, per germline. The CDR3 consists of 14 residues. This CDR3 is CASSVATSGYGCTF. CDR3 DNA sequence: TGTGCCAGCAGCGTAGCCACCTCCGGCTATGGCTGCACCTTC.

The rearrangement links TRBV7-3 to TRBJ2-5; D is tentatively TRBD1 or TRBD2 (5 bases each). With 4 bases removed from V and 2 bases from J, the gap between germline ends came to 14 bases. From germline, CDR1 is SGHTA and CDR2 FQGTGA. The CDR3 is made up of 15 amino acids. This CDR3 reads CASSWKPGPQETQYF. CDR3 DNA: TGTGCCAGCAGCTGGAAACCGGGACCTCAAGAGACCCAGTACTTC.

The chain is built from TRBV19 and TRBJ1-2; 7 bases agree with TRBD1. The V segment lost 5 bases and the J segment 5 bases; nucleotides outside the gene matches: 5. Per germline, CDR1 LNHDA and CDR2 SQIVND (reference sequence). The CDR3 loop spans 13 amino acids. The chain's CDR3 is CASSPGTAYGYTF. In DNA form, the CDR3 reads TGTGCCAGTAGTCCCGGGACAGCTTATGGCTACACCTTC.

The V gene is TRBV15, the J gene TRBJ1-6; D ambiguous. The V gene lost 3 bases and the J gene lost 10 bases, with 16 bases spanning the gap. Germline loops: CDR1 LNHNV, CDR2 YYDKDF (reference sequence). CDR3 length equals 15 residues. This chain's CDR3 is CATSSEREGGSPLHF. For the CDR3, the DNA is TGTGCCACCAGCAGTGAGAGGGAGGGTGGATCACCCCTCCACTTT.

As concerns this clonotype: Just one base apart from a much larger clone, this may be a read error. The missing conserved phenylalanine or tryptophan at the end of this CDR3 makes a read error likely. The CDR3, as DNA: TGTGCCACCAGCAGAGTACGGGAGGGCCCGGAAGAGCAGTACCTC. Amino acid sequence: CATSRVREGPEEQYL. The chain joins TRBV15 to TRBJ2-7, with TRBD2 identical over 8 bases. The V and J ends lost 1 base and 7 bases, in that order; junction bases with no gene match: 9. Germline values: CDR1 LNHNV, CDR2 YYDKDF (reference sequence). The CDR3 sequence is 15 residues long.

This chain links TRBV2 with TRBJ1-1; the D is unclear. V lost 6 bases to trimming and J lost 1 base, with 12 bases between them. The CDR3 runs to 14 residues. Germline CDR1 reads SNHLY; CDR2 reads FYNNEI. The CDR3 region has the DNA TGTGCCAGCAGCGACGGGCAGGCGAACACTGAAGCTTTCTTT. Encoded protein: CASSDGQANTEAFF.

The rearrangement uses TRBV9 and TRBJ2-3, with D unclear. V was pared by 4 bases and J by 4 bases, with 10 bases between. CDR1 is SGDLS, CDR2 YYNGEE, per germline. CDR3 size: 13 residues. The CDR3 region has the DNA TGTGCCAGCAGCTACCCGGCGTCAGATACGCAGTATTTT. Its protein is CASSYPASDTQYF.

The chain recombines TRBV2 with TRBJ1-4; D might be TRBD1 (5 bases). This CDR3 has 16 residues. Germline V lookup: CDR1 SNHLY, CDR2 FYNNEI. Trimming cost V 7 bases and J 5 bases, with 20 bases left between them. The CDR3 bases are TGTGCCAGCAAGGTGCGGTTAGGGGTCGAAAATGAAAAACTGTTTTTT. Its protein product is CASKVRLGVENEKLFF.

This chain links TRBV29-1 with TRBJ2-7; 10 bases fit TRBD1. Germline lookup yields CDR1 SQVTM and CDR2 ANQGSEA. J gave up 4 bases and V 4 bases, and 4 bases lay outside the gene matches. The CDR3 sequence is 13 residues long. CDR3 loop: CSVGGQGLYEQYF. DNA for the CDR3: TGCAGCGTTGGGGGACAGGGGTTATACGAGCAGTACTTC.

The chain uses TRBV7-3 and TRBJ2-2, with D uncertain. Germline CDR1 and CDR2: SGHTA and FQGTGA. The CDR3 has 17 residues. Trimming cost V 3 bases and J 0 bases, with 14 bases left between them. CDR3 coding DNA: TGTGCCAGCAGCTTGGTGGGAAGGGCAGCGAACACCGGGGAGCTGTTTTTT. Translation gives CASSLVGRAANTGELFF.

This chain connects TRBV19 to TRBJ2-4; 7 bases line up with TRBD1. The CDR3 totals 16 residues. Germline CDR1 is LNHDA and CDR2 is SQIVND (reference sequence). V shed 7 bases and J 0 bases; nucleotides not matched to a gene: 9. The CDR3 DNA follows: TGTGCCAGTAAATCAAGGACAGGAGAAGCCAAAAACATTCAGTACTTC. Residues: CASKSRTGEAKNIQYF.

The chain recombines TRBV24-1 with TRBJ2-1, with TRBD1 identical over 10 bases. J gave up 4 bases and V 9 bases, and 5 bases lay outside the gene matches. The germline CDR1 and CDR2 sequences are KGHDR and SFDVKD. The CDR3 covers 14 residues. This CDR3 reads CATDPGQGYNEQFF. Written as DNA, the CDR3 is TGTGCCACCGATCCGGGACAGGGGTACAATGAGCAGTTCTTC.

The chain employs TRBV10-2 and TRBJ2-7; 9 bases fit TRBD2. In germline, CDR1 is WSHSY, CDR2 SAAADI. Trimming at V came to 2 bases and at J to 0 bases, leaving 2 bases not matched to a gene. This CDR3 region has 15 residues. DNA of the CDR3: TGCGCCAGCAGTGAGCTAGCGGGGAGCTCCTACGAGCAGTACTTC. Translating it yields CASSELAGSSYEQYF.

The chain employs TRBV5-6 and TRBJ1-2; 8 bases agree with TRBD1. V shed 0 bases and J 6 bases; nucleotides not matched to a gene: 1. This CDR3 is 13 amino acids long. Germline CDR1 reads SGHDT; CDR2 reads YYEEEE. The CDR3 is CASSLVRGHGYTF. CDR3 bases: TGTGCCAGCAGCTTGGTCAGGGGGCATGGCTACACCTTC.

The V call is TRBV9, the J call TRBJ2-1; 9 bases are a match to TRBD1. Per germline, CDR1 SGDLS and CDR2 YYNGEE. The CDR3 spans 16 residues. V lost 4 bases, J lost 7 bases, and 12 bases stayed unmatched. Here the CDR3 reads CASSMTRDRVGNEQFF. The CDR3, as DNA: TGTGCCAGCAGCATGACCCGGGACAGGGTCGGGAATGAGCAGTTCTTC.

The J gene is TRBJ2-5, the V gene TRBV4-3; D may be TRBD1 or TRBD2 (5 bases each). The CDR3 has 16 amino acids. CDR1 is LGHNA and CDR2 is YSLEER in the germline V gene. V lost 0 bases to trimming and J lost 5 bases, with 16 bases between them. In DNA, the CDR3 is TGCGCCAGCAGCCAAGATTGGGCACGGGGCGCCGAGACCCAGTACTTC. Translated: CASSQDWARGAETQYF.

This clonotype was detected only a few times. Its ends do not fully match the called genes, so a read error is possible. The CDR3 sequence: CSARRSGGQEAF. CDR3 DNA sequence: TGCAGTGCTAGACGGAGCGGGGGACAGGAAGCCTTC. The rearrangement joins TRBV20-1 to TRBJ2-7; D possibly uses TRBD1 or TRBD2 (8 bases each). This CDR3 region has 12 residues. Germline CDR1 is DFQATT and CDR2 is SNEGSKA (reference sequence).

This clonotype has just one count. Mismatch with germline at one junction end may stem from a read error. The gene calls are TRBV10-1 and TRBJ2-3; 8 bases are a match to TRBD1. CDR1 and CDR2 from the germline V gene are WNHNN and SYGVQD (reference sequence). The CDR3 length is 21 residues. The CDR3, as DNA: TGCGCCAGCAGTGAGTCCCCCAGCAGCCAAGAGGTCCAGGGGGCGACAGATACGCAATATTTT. It encodes CASSESPSSQEVQGATDTQYF.

The CDR3 nucleotides are TGTGCCAGTAGTACGGACACTACTCAAGAGACCCAGTACTTC. Protein product: CASSTDTTQETQYF. The rearrangement joins TRBV19 to TRBJ2-5, with D possibly matching TRBD1 (5 bases). The CDR3 covers 14 residues. The germline gives CDR1 LNHDA, CDR2 SQIVND (reference sequence). The ends were cut back, 4 bases at V and 2 bases at J, with 11 bases in the middle.

The gene calls are TRBV12-3 or TRBV12-4 and TRBJ1-6; D might be TRBD1 (6 bases). Trimming pared 6 bases from V and 7 bases from J, leaving 7 bases between. This CDR3 has 12 amino acids. CDR3 loop: CASRQGNSPLHF. CDR3 nucleotide sequence: TGTGCCAGCAGACAGGGAAATTCACCCCTCCACTTT.